Following are 22 T cell receptor beta chains from one sample sequenced in a study of cytomegalovirus exposure and HLA in healthy donors. The PCR was carried out with 60 Vbeta primers and 13 Jbeta primers. TCRdb's copy holds only in-frame clones and misses some; the assay was immunoSEQ multiplex PCR. The table records about 96,000 clones, 64% of them present only once. Sequenced: PBMCs. The receptors originated from a man aged 60-69 years in good health and CMV-seronegative.

The chain joins TRBV18 to TRBJ1-5; 7 nucleotides line up with TRBD1. Trimming removed 3 bases from V and 4 bases from J; junction bases left unmatched: 6. The CDR3 is 15 amino acids. The germline V gene has CDR1 KGHSH and CDR2 LQKENI. This chain's CDR3 is CASSPGTGANQPQHF. CDR3 bases: TGTGCCAGCTCACCCGGTACAGGGGCGAATCAGCCCCAGCATTTT. The whole variable domain, remainder taken from reference TRBV18 and TRBJ1-5, is NAGVMQNPRHLVRRRGQEARLRCSPMKGHSHVYWYRQLPEEGLKFMVYLQKENIIDESGMPKERFSAEFPKEGPSILRIQQVVRGDSAAYFCASSPGTGANQPQHFGDGTRLSIL.

Only one count was recorded for this clone. The genes are TRBV7-9 and TRBJ2-5; 7 bases match TRBD1. The end of the DNA aligns better with TRBJ2-7, so the J call may be wrong. CDR3 length: 15 amino acids. From germline, CDR1 is SEHNR and CDR2 FQNEAQ (reference sequence). This CDR3 reads CASSFGTATTYEQYF. The DNA of the CDR3 is TGTGCCAGCAGCTTCGGGACAGCGACTACCTACGAGCAGTACTTC.

This clone was seen a handful of times. The chain carries TRBV25-1 and TRBJ1-1; D call uncertain. The CDR3 is 13 residues long. V dropped 6 bases and J dropped 5 bases, with 13 bases sitting between them. CDR1 MGHDK and CDR2 SYGVNS come from the germline V gene. For the CDR3, the DNA is TGTGCCAGCAGGCGGCAGGAGGGAACTGAAGCTTTCTTT. Translation: CASRRQEGTEAFF.

This clone has just a few counts. The chain uses TRBV9 and TRBJ2-3; 9 positions agree with TRBD2. Unmatched junction bases numbered 10, after V lost 5 bases and J lost 3 bases. This CDR3 has 16 residues. Germline V gene data show CDR1 as SGDLS and CDR2 as YYNGEE. The CDR3 region is CASRSGAGGPTDTQYF. CDR3 sequence (DNA): TGTGCCAGCAGATCCGGGGCGGGGGGGCCGACAGATACGCAGTATTTT. The whole variable domain, filled in from reference TRBV9 and TRBJ2-3, reads DSGVTQTPKHLITATGQRVTLRCSPRSGDLSVYWYQQSLDQGLQFLIQYYNGEERAKGNILERFSAQQFPDLHSELNLSSLELGDSALYFCASRSGAGGPTDTQYFGPGTRLTVL.

V and J are TRBV11-2 and TRBJ1-6, with 11 bases aligning to TRBD1. The CDR3 runs to 15 residues. V lost 1 base and J lost 12; bases outside the gene matches: 5. Germline CDR1 reads SGHAT; CDR2 reads FQNNGV. The CDR3: CASSLGGTGGRPLHF. In nucleotides, the CDR3 is TGTGCCAGCAGCTTAGGAGGGACAGGGGGACGACCCCTCCACTTT.

The rearrangement joins TRBV2 to TRBJ2-7, with 10 bases that match TRBD2. CDR3 length: 15 amino acids. Trimming at V came to 6 bases and at J to 2 bases, leaving 7 bases not matched to a gene. The germline V gene has CDR1 SNHLY and CDR2 FYNNEI. The CDR3 nucleotides read TGTGCCAGCAGCGATACTAGCGGGGTTCCCTACGAGCAGTACTTC. This codes for CASSDTSGVPYEQYF.

The chain employs TRBV7-8 and TRBJ1-4; 10 bases match TRBD1. CDR1 and CDR2 (germline): SGHVS, FQNEAQ. V trimming: 5 bases; J trimming: 4 bases; junction bases outside the gene matches: 10. The CDR3 length is 17 residues. CDR3 loop: CASSPRQGAWGNEKLFF. The DNA for the CDR3 is TGTGCCAGCAGCCCACGACAGGGGGCATGGGGTAATGAAAAACTGTTTTTT.

The rearrangement links TRBV27 to TRBJ1-1; D is perhaps TRBD1 (6 bases). The germline CDR1 and CDR2 sequences are MNHEY and SMNVEV (reference sequence). CDR3 length: 14 residues. V was shortened by 3 bases and J by 4 bases, with 12 bases between the two germline ends. The CDR3 region is CASSFTGKATEAFF. CDR3 nucleotides: TGTGCCAGCAGTTTTACAGGGAAGGCCACTGAAGCTTTCTTT.

The rearrangement links TRBV7-9 to TRBJ1-2; maybe TRBD1 (5 bases). Trimming stripped 4 bases from V and 8 bases from J, with 20 bases between. Per the germline V gene, CDR1 is SEHNR and CDR2 is FQNEAQ (reference sequence). The CDR3 totals 15 residues. CDR3: CASSSVGGRERGYTF. CDR3 nucleotides: TGTGCCAGCAGCTCGGTCGGGGGACGGGAGAGGGGCTACACCTTC.

The chain uses TRBV2 and TRBJ1-4; 8 nucleotides line up with TRBD1. The germline V gene has CDR1 SNHLY and CDR2 FYNNEI. There are 14 residues in the CDR3. Germline trimming cut 7 bases from V and 8 bases from J; bases unmatched to any gene: 9. CDR3 in DNA: TGTGCCAGCATGGGATCAGGGGGCCGCGAAAAACTGTTTTTT. Encoded protein: CASMGSGGREKLFF.

V is TRBV6-1 and J is TRBJ1-4; 7 positions match TRBD1. The ends lost 3 bases at V and 9 bases at J; junction bases unmatched: 4. Germline values: CDR1 MNHNS, CDR2 SASEGT. There are 13 residues in the CDR3. The CDR3 nucleotides are TGTGCCAGCAGTGACAGGGGGTATAAAAAACTGTTTTTT. It specifies CASSDRGYKKLFF.

The V and J genes are TRBV28 and TRBJ1-2; D is ambiguous. The germline V gene encodes CDR1 MDHEN and CDR2 SYDVKM. The CDR3 extends over 13 amino acids. Trimming removed 6 bases from V and 1 base from J, with 9 bases in between. As DNA, the CDR3 is TGTGCCAGCAGACCCGACAATAACTATGGCTACACCTTC. It translates to CASRPDNNYGYTF.

This clone was counted between two and nine times. CDR3 sequence (DNA): TGTGCCAGTAGTGTGGGTGGGGCTAGGGCCGGGGAGCTGTTTTTT. Translated, it gives CASSVGGARAGELFF. The chain uses TRBV19 and TRBJ2-2, with D maybe TRBD1 (5 bases). V was trimmed by 5 bases and J by 6 bases, leaving 16 bases between them. Germline V gives CDR1 LNHDA, CDR2 SQIVND (reference sequence). There are 15 residues in the CDR3. Using reference TRBV19 and TRBJ2-2 for the parts outside the CDR3, the full variable domain is DGGITQSPKYLFRKEGQNVTLSCEQNLNHDAMYWYRQDPGQGLRLIYYSQIVNDFQKGDIAEGYSVSREKKESFPLTVTSAQKNPTAFYLCASSVGGARAGELFFGEGSRLTVL.

The chain couples TRBV2 to TRBJ1-2; D unclear. This CDR3 spans 15 amino acids. The germline CDR1 and CDR2 sequences are SNHLY and FYNNEI. Trimming cost V 7 bases and J 3 bases, with 18 bases left between them. The CDR3 nucleotides are TGTGCCAGCAACCACTTCGAGGCATCGGACTATGGCTACACCTTC. Protein sequence: CASNHFEASDYGYTF. The variable domain in full, completed from reference TRBV2 and TRBJ1-2, reads EPEVTQTPSHQVTQMGQEVILRCVPISNHLYFYWYRQILGQKVEFLVSFYNNEISEKSEIFDDQFSVERPDGSNFTLKIRSTKLEDSAMYFCASNHFEASDYGYTFGSGTRLTVV.

This sequence joins TRBV5-5 and TRBJ1-2, with D uncertain. Per germline, CDR1 SGHKS and CDR2 YYEKEE (reference sequence). The CDR3 consists of 14 residues. V was shortened by 5 bases and J by 3 bases, with 14 bases between the two germline ends. The CDR3: CASSPLAQYYGYTF. The CDR3 bases are TGTGCCAGCAGTCCGTTGGCACAGTACTATGGCTACACCTTC.

The V and J genes are TRBV2 and TRBJ2-2; 7 bases map to TRBD2. The CDR3 is 14 residues long. V shed 6 bases and J 6 bases; nucleotides not matched to a gene: 7. Germline V gene sequence: CDR1 SNHLY, CDR2 FYNNEI. CDR3 DNA: TGTGCCAGCAGGGGGGGGGACGGCGCCGGGGAGCTGTTTTTT. Translated, it gives CASRGGDGAGELFF. The entire variable domain, with the rest obtained from reference TRBV2 and TRBJ2-2, is as follows: EPEVTQTPSHQVTQMGQEVILRCVPISNHLYFYWYRQILGQKVEFLVSFYNNEISEKSEIFDDQFSVERPDGSNFTLKIRSTKLEDSAMYFCASRGGDGAGELFFGEGSRLTVL.

This clone was detected only once. J is TRBJ1-2 and V is TRBV13, with 9 nucleotides matching TRBD1. V lost 0 bases and J lost 5; bases outside the gene matches: 1. Germline CDR1 and CDR2: PRHDT and FYEKMQ (reference sequence). CDR3 size: 14 residues. In DNA form, the CDR3 reads TGTGCCAGCAGCTTAGGCGGGACAGGGTATGGCTACACCTTC. This gives the protein CASSLGGTGYGYTF.

The sample holds a few counts of this clone. The rearrangement uses TRBV15 and TRBJ2-1, with 9 positions matching TRBD2. Germline CDR1 reads LNHNV; CDR2 reads YYDKDF (reference sequence). CDR3 size: 13 residues. V was pared by 9 bases and J by 9 bases, with 9 bases of the junction left unmatched. In nucleotides, the CDR3 is TGTGCCACATCTGCGGGGGGGGCCGTTGAGCAGTTCTTC. Its translation is CATSAGGAVEQFF. Complete variable domain (other parts from reference TRBV15 and TRBJ2-1): DAMVIQNPRYQVTQFGKPVTLSCSQTLNHNVMYWYQQKSSQAPKLLFHYYDKDFNNEADTPDNFQSRRPNTSFCFLDIRSPGLGDTAMYLCATSAGGAVEQFFGPGTRLTVL.

The rearrangement joins TRBV5-6 to TRBJ2-5, with D hard to call. CDR1 is SGHDT, CDR2 YYEEEE, per germline. The CDR3 loop spans 14 amino acids. V lost 0 bases to trimming and J lost 3 bases, with 9 bases between them. Written as DNA, the CDR3 is TGTGCCAGCAGCTTGGGGCAGGCAGAAGAGACCCAGTACTTC. This translates into CASSLGQAEETQYF.

This clone was observed a handful of times. The V and J genes are TRBV19 and TRBJ2-5; D is undetermined. V was pared by 3 bases and J by 1 base, with 9 bases between. The germline CDR1 and CDR2 sequences are LNHDA and SQIVND (reference sequence). The CDR3 is 14 amino acids. Here the CDR3 reads CASSISLPQETQYF. Written as DNA, the CDR3 is TGTGCCAGTAGTATTTCACTACCCCAAGAGACCCAGTACTTC.

This rearrangement joins TRBV6-1 to TRBJ1-1; tentatively, D is TRBD1 (5 bases). Trimming cost V 5 bases and J 2 bases, with 9 bases left between them. CDR1 is MNHNS, CDR2 SASEGT, per germline. CDR3 length equals 13 residues. CDR3 coding DNA: TGTGCCAGCAGTACCCAGGGAAACACTGAAGCTTTCTTT. It encodes CASSTQGNTEAFF.

The J gene is TRBJ2-7, the V gene TRBV7-9, with unresolved D. Per the germline V gene, CDR1 is SEHNR and CDR2 is FQNEAQ (reference sequence). Trimming removed 4 bases at V and 0 bases at J, with 4 bases between. This CDR3 has 12 residues. The DNA of the CDR3 is TGTGCCAGCAGCTCTAGCTCCTACGAGCAGTACTTC. Encoded protein: CASSSSSYEQYF.